The 24 T cell receptor beta chains listed next were all sequenced from one sample in a study of T cell changes during pregnancy in multiple sclerosis. Repertoires were generated with immunoSEQ multiplex PCR, while TCRdb's copy carries only in-frame clones and drops some. The table lists some 39,000 clones, about 88% of them singletons. The sequencing used CD8+ T cells from peripheral blood mononuclear cells, collected in the first trimester of pregnancy. Every receptor here comes from a female donor with multiple sclerosis, enrolled in a pregnancy study.

This clone was recorded once. J is TRBJ2-3 and V is TRBV5-4, with TRBD2 as a possible D gene (6 bases). Trimming took 5 bases from V and 0 from J, leaving 13 bases between them. This CDR3 is 15 amino acids long. CDR1 SGHNT and CDR2 YYREEE come from the germline V gene (reference sequence). Written as DNA, the CDR3 is TGTGCCAGCAGTTGGCGGGGAGCTAGCACAGATACGCAGTATTTT. As protein: CASSWRGASTDTQYF.

This clone came up once. The genes are TRBV11-2 and TRBJ1-2, with a tentative D call TRBD1 (5 bases). The CDR3 extends over 16 amino acids. Trimming took off 1 base at V and 3 bases at J, with 15 bases between the two ends. CDR1 and CDR2 from the germline V gene are SGHAT and FQNNGV. In nucleotides, the CDR3 is TGTGCCAGCAGCTTAGGATCCCAGGGCTGGGACTATGGCTACACCTTC. It is translated as CASSLGSQGWDYGYTF.

This clone was seen once. The chain joins TRBV7-2 to TRBJ2-7, with a possible D match to TRBD1 (6 bases). This CDR3 region has 15 residues. CDR1 SGHTA and CDR2 FQGNSA come from the germline V gene. Trimming removed 2 bases from V and 1 base from J, with 12 bases in between. The CDR3 sequence is CASSLIQGRSYEQYF. CDR3 bases: TGTGCCAGCAGCTTAATACAGGGTAGGTCCTACGAGCAGTACTTC.

This clone was detected only once. The CDR3 DNA follows: TGTGCCAGCAGCTTGGCCGGGGGGGCAGGTACGGAAGAGACCCAGTACTTC. It encodes CASSLAGGAGTEETQYF. The V and J genes are TRBV5-8 and TRBJ2-5, with TRBD2 matching over 8 bases. Germline CDR1 reads SGHTS; CDR2 reads YDEGEE. The V and J ends lost 0 bases and 3 bases, in that order; junction bases with no gene match: 10. The CDR3 runs to 17 residues.

This clone showed up just a few times. The chain couples TRBV10-3 to TRBJ1-3, with 7 bases matching TRBD1. CDR1 and CDR2 from the germline V gene are ENHRY and SYGVKD. V lost 11 bases, J lost 0 bases, and 7 bases stayed unmatched. The CDR3 runs to 14 residues. CDR3 sequence reads: CAAQSGGSGNTIYF. CDR3 sequence (DNA): TGTGCCGCCCAATCAGGGGGCTCTGGAAACACCATATATTTT.

The DNA for the CDR3 is TGTGCCAGCAGCGTAGAAGGACAGCTAGCTCAGCCCCAGCATTTT. Its translation is CASSVEGQLAQPQHF. The rearrangement uses TRBV9 and TRBJ1-5; D may be TRBD1 (6 bases). The germline V gene encodes CDR1 SGDLS and CDR2 YYNGEE. The V gene lost 0 bases and the J gene lost 6 bases, with 13 bases spanning the gap. The CDR3 is made up of 15 amino acids.

The genes are TRBV9 and TRBJ1-1; 10 bases match TRBD1. The CDR3 length is 16 residues. J was trimmed by 1 base and V by 5 bases; bases with no gene match: 8. Germline assignment: CDR1 SGDLS and CDR2 YYNGEE. CDR3 protein: CASRAGTGVGNTEAFF. The CDR3 DNA reads TGTGCCAGCAGGGCTGGGACAGGGGTGGGGAACACTGAAGCTTTCTTT.

The chain has TRBV9 and TRBJ1-4; 7 nucleotides match TRBD1. The V gene's germline CDR1 is SGDLS and CDR2 YYNGEE. This CDR3 is built from 16 residues. After removal of 4 bases from V and 6 bases from J, the junction contained 12 bases not matched to a gene. This CDR3 is CASSPRGRGSDEKLFF. CDR3 DNA: TGTGCCAGCAGCCCCCGGGGCAGGGGGTCGGATGAAAAACTGTTTTTT.

This chain joins TRBV7-9 and TRBJ1-2; TRBD1 aligns across 9 bases. CDR3 length equals 15 residues. V shed 5 bases and J 6 bases; nucleotides not matched to a gene: 10. Looked up from germline, CDR1 is SEHNR and CDR2 is FQNEAQ (reference sequence). The DNA of the CDR3 is TGTGCCAGCAGCCAAATCCGGGACAGGGTTAATGGCTACACCTTC. Its translation is CASSQIRDRVNGYTF.

This chain uses TRBV6-1 with TRBJ1-5; D uncertain. The CDR3 is made up of 13 amino acids. Trimming left V 3 bases short and J 7 bases short, with 10 bases between. Germline loops: CDR1 MNHNS, CDR2 SASEGT. The CDR3 reads CASSDLSEQPQHF. The CDR3 nucleotides are TGTGCCAGCAGTGACCTAAGTGAGCAGCCCCAGCATTTT.

This chain joins TRBV7-9 and TRBJ1-1; 8 nucleotides match TRBD1. V shed 5 bases, J shed 11 bases, and the junction held 10 bases outside the gene matches. This CDR3 is built from 13 residues. Germline values: CDR1 SEHNR, CDR2 FQNEAQ (reference sequence). CDR3 nucleotide sequence: TGTGCCAGCAGCGTTGAGCAGGGGGCGCAGGCTTTCTTT. Its translation is CASSVEQGAQAFF.

This chain connects TRBV25-1 to TRBJ2-1; 7 nucleotides line up with TRBD1. V shed 7 bases and J 8 bases; nucleotides not matched to a gene: 14. CDR1 and CDR2 (germline): MGHDK, SYGVNS. The CDR3 loop spans 15 amino acids. CDR3: CASMTGPSTGDEQFF. The CDR3 DNA reads TGTGCCAGCATGACAGGGCCCAGCACTGGGGATGAGCAGTTCTTC.

This clone was seen only a few times. The chain is built from TRBV25-1 and TRBJ2-2, with 7 bases lining up with TRBD1. CDR3 size: 14 residues. J lost 3 bases, V lost 3 bases, and 1 base had no gene match. Looked up from germline, CDR1 is MGHDK and CDR2 is SYGVNS. CDR3 in DNA: TGTGCCAGCAGTGAGCAGGGGGACACCGGGGAGCTGTTTTTT. Its translation: CASSEQGDTGELFF. Looking up the rest from reference TRBV25-1 and TRBJ2-2 gives the full variable domain: EADIYQTPRYLVIGTGKKITLECSQTMGHDKMYWYQQDPGMELHLIHYSYGVNSTEKGDLSSESTVSRIRTEHFPLTLESARPSHTSQYLCASSEQGDTGELFFGEGSRLTVL.

The chain links TRBV5-6 to TRBJ1-3; TRBD1 is a possible D gene (6 bases). CDR3 length: 14 amino acids. Deletions cut 7 bases from V and 3 bases from J, with 14 bases between. CDR1 and CDR2 (germline): SGHDT, YYEEEE. CDR3 protein: CASEKQGSGNTIYF. The CDR3 nucleotides read TGTGCCAGCGAGAAACAGGGAAGTGGAAACACCATATATTTT.

The chain uses TRBV6-6 and TRBJ1-5, with 7 bases lining up with TRBD1. V lost 2 bases, J lost 6 bases, and 7 bases stayed unmatched. CDR1 MNHNY and CDR2 SVGAGI come from the germline V gene (reference sequence). CDR3 length equals 15 residues. This CDR3 reads CASSYTTGPFQPQHF. CDR3 sequence (DNA): TGTGCCAGCAGTTACACGACAGGGCCTTTTCAGCCCCAGCATTTT.

Comment on this clone: One end of the junction does not line up with germline, which may come from a read error. The chain is built from TRBV23-1 and TRBJ2-2; 7 bases are shared with TRBD2. TRBV23-1 is an open reading frame whose function is uncertain. The CDR3 runs to 13 residues. As DNA, the CDR3 is TGCGCCAGCAGTCCGCGGTACCCGGGGGGGCTGTTTTTT. It encodes CASSPRYPGGLFF.

The chain has TRBV9 and TRBJ2-1, with TRBD2 matching 13 bases. The CDR3 has 15 residues. V dropped 3 bases and J dropped 9; count of bases not matched to a gene: 6. CDR1 and CDR2 (germline): SGDLS, YYNGEE. The CDR3 loop reads CASSASGTSGVEQFF. The CDR3 coding sequence is TGTGCCAGCAGCGCATCCGGGACTAGCGGGGTTGAGCAGTTCTTC.

V is TRBV25-1 and J is TRBJ2-7, with a weak D call TRBD2 (6 bases). The V gene's germline CDR1 is MGHDK and CDR2 SYGVNS. The CDR3 runs 11 residues. With 3 bases removed from V and 7 bases from J, the gap between germline ends came to 7 bases. The CDR3 DNA reads TGTGCCAGCAGTGACGGGGGTGAGCAGTACTTC. Its translation is CASSDGGEQYF.

The chain couples TRBV7-2 to TRBJ2-4, with D possibly matching TRBD2 (7 bases). Trimming removed 5 bases from V and 7 bases from J, with 18 bases in between. This CDR3 has 15 amino acids. The germline V gene has CDR1 SGHTA and CDR2 FQGNSA. The CDR3 region is CASSPIGGGGNIQYF. CDR3 nucleotide sequence: TGTGCCAGCAGCCCCATTGGGGGGGGCGGTAACATTCAGTACTTC.

The V gene is TRBV7-3, the J gene TRBJ2-3; no clear D gene. Germline lookup yields CDR1 SGHTA and CDR2 FQGTGA. This CDR3 is built from 12 residues. The V gene lost 5 bases and the J gene lost 4 bases, with 7 bases spanning the gap. CDR3 in DNA: TGTGCCAGCAGCCCCTCCGCAGATACGCAGTATTTT. This sequence encodes CASSPSADTQYF.

This sequence joins TRBV7-3 and TRBJ2-5; TRBD2 might be the D (6 bases). Germline assignment: CDR1 SGHTA and CDR2 FQGTGA. This CDR3 spans 14 amino acids. The V gene lost 5 bases and the J gene lost 3 bases, with 13 bases spanning the gap. The CDR3 loop is CASSEPGAEETQYF. Here the CDR3 DNA reads TGTGCCAGCAGCGAACCGGGAGCCGAAGAGACCCAGTACTTC.

This clone was seen more than once but under ten times. The V and J genes are TRBV4-2 and TRBJ2-5; 10 bases align to TRBD2. The length of the CDR3 is 15 residues. Germline V CDR1 and CDR2: LGHNA, YNFKEQ. The trim removed 4 bases at V and 1 base at J, leaving 3 bases unmatched. The CDR3 loop is CASSPLAGTQETQYF. The DNA for the CDR3 is TGTGCCAGCAGCCCACTAGCGGGGACCCAAGAGACCCAGTACTTC.

The chain joins TRBV7-2 to TRBJ2-5; TRBD2 aligns across 10 bases. This CDR3 contains 15 residues. Losses at the gene ends were 5 bases for V and 1 base for J; bases not matched to a gene: 4. Germline V gives CDR1 SGHTA, CDR2 FQGNSA. CDR3 loop: CASSQERGGQETQYF. The CDR3 DNA reads as TGTGCCAGCAGCCAAGAGCGGGGGGGCCAAGAGACCCAGTACTTC.

The chain carries TRBV21-1 and TRBJ2-1; the table's D call, TRBD1, has no DNA check behind it. TRBV21-1 is classified as a pseudogene. The CDR3 is 14 amino acids. The CDR3 DNA reads as TGTGCCAGCAGCTGTAACAGGGGGTGGGAAAGGCAGTTCTTC. Protein product: CASSCNRGWERQFF.